The clone carrying this TCR beta chain showed up just once. The data were obtained in a study of blood T cell repertoires in COVID-19. Per the original methods: Reference gene primer amplification gave estimated nucleated cell counts. The table came from immunoSEQ multiplex PCR; TCRdb's copy has only in-frame clones and leaves some out. From that table come the V and J calls and clone size; the DNA was used to work out D and trimming. The repertoire holds 130,000 or so clones, with about 80% as singletons. The V gene end was trimmed by 4 bases and the J gene end by 5 bases; junction bases not matched to a gene: 13. The CDR3 sequence is 16 residues long. Germline-derived CDR1 and CDR2 are SGHRS and YFSETQ.

Sequencing was performed on peripheral blood. The sequence was obtained from a human donor in a cohort sampled during active COVID-19. The chain links TRBV5-1 to TRBJ1-2; 8 positions agree with TRBD1. CDR3 protein: CASSPDRVGNIYGYTF. The CDR3 DNA is TGCGCCAGCAGCCCGGACAGGGTGGGTAATATATATGGCTACACCTTC.